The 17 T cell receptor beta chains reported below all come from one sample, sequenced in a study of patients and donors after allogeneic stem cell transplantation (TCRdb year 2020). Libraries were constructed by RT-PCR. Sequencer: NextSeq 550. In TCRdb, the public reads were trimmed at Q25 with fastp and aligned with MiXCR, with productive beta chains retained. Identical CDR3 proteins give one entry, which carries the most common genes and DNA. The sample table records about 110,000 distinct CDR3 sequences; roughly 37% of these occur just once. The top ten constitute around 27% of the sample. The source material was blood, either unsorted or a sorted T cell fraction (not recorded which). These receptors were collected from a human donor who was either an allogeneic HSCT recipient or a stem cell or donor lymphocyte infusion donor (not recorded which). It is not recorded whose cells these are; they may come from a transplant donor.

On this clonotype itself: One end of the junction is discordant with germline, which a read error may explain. CDR3 DNA: TGTGACACCAGCAAAGGACTAGCGGGAGGCCGCTCCTACAATGAGCAGTTCTTC. As protein: CDTSKGLAGGRSYNEQFF. This chain links TRBV15 with TRBJ2-1; 14 positions agree with TRBD2. This CDR3 spans 18 amino acids. Per the germline V gene, CDR1 is LNHNV and CDR2 is YYDKDF (reference sequence).

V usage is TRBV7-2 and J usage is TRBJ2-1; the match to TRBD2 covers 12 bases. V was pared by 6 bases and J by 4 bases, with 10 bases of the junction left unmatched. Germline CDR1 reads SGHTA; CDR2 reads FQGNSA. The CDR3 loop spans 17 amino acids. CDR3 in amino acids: CASRRIGTSGPYNEQFF. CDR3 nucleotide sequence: TGTGCCAGCAGGCGTATTGGGACTAGCGGGCCGTACAATGAGCAGTTCTTC.

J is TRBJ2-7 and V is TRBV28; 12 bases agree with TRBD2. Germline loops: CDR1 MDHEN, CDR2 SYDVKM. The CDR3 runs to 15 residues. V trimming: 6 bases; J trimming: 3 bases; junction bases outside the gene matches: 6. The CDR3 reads CASSPSGRGGYEQYF. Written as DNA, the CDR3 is TGTGCCAGCAGCCCTAGCGGGAGGGGAGGCTACGAGCAGTACTTC.

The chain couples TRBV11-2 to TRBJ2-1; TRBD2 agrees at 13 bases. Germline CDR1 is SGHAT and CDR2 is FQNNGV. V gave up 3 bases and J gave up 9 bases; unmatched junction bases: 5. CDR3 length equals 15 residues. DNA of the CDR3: TGTGCCAGCAGCTTGGATACTAGCGGGAGGGTTGAGCAGTTCTTC. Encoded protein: CASSLDTSGRVEQFF.

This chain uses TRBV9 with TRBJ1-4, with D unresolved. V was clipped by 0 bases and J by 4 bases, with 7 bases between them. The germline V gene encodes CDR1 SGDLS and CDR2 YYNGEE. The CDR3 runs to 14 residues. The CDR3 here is CASSVGQSNEKLFF. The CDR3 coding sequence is TGTGCCAGCAGCGTAGGTCAGAGTAATGAAAAACTGTTTTTT.

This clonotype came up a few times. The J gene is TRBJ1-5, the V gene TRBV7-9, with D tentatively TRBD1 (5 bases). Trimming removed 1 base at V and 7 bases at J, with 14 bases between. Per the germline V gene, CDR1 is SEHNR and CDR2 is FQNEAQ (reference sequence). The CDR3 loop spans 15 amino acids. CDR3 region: CASSLGGDLTQPQHF. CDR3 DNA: TGTGCCAGCAGCTTAGGGGGGGATCTCACGCAGCCCCAGCATTTT.

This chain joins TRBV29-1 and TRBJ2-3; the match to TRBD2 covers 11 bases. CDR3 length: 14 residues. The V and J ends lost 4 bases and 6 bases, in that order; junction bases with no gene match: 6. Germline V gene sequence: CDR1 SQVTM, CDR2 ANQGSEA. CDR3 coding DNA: TGCAGCGTTGTTCGCCCTAGCGGGGGGGATACGCAGTATTTT. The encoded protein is CSVVRPSGGDTQYF.

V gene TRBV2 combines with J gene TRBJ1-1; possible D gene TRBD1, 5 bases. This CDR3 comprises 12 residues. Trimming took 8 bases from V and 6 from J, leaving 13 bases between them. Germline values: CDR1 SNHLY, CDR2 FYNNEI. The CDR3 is CASARAFSEAFF. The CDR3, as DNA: TGTGCCAGCGCCAGGGCGTTCTCTGAAGCTTTCTTT.

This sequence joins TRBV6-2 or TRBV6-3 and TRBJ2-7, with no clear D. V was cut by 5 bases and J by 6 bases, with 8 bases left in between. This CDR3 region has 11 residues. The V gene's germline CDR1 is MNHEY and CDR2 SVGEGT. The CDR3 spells CASSPRSEQYF. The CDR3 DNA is TGTGCCAGCAGTCCCAGGAGCGAGCAGTACTTC.

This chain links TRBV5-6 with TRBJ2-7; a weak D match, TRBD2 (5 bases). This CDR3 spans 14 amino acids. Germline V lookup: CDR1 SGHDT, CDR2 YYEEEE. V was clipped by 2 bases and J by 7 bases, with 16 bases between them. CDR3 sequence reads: CASSFYPSSGEQYF. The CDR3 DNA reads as TGTGCCAGCAGCTTCTATCCATCCTCGGGGGAGCAGTACTTC.

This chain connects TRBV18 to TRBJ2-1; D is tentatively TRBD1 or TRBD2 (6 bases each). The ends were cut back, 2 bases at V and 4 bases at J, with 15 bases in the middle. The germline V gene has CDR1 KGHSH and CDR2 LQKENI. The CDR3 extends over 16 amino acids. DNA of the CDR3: TGTGCCAGCTCACCAAATACAGGGACTTATTACAATGAGCAGTTCTTC. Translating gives CASSPNTGTYYNEQFF.

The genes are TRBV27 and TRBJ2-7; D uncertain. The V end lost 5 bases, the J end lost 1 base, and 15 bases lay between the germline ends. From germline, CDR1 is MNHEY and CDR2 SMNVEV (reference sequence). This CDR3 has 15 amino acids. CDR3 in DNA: TGTGCCAGCAGTCCACCCGAGATCCTTTCCTACGAGCAGTACTTC. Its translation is CASSPPEILSYEQYF.

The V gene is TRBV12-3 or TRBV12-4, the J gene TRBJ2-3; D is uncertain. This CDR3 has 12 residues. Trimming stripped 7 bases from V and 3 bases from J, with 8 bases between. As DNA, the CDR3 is TGTGCCAGCAACAGCGAGACAGATACGCAGTATTTT. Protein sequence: CASNSETDTQYF.

The CDR3 loop is CASSALSGVGNQPQHF. The DNA of the CDR3 is TGTGCCAGCAGCGCCCTTTCAGGGGTGGGCAATCAGCCCCAGCATTTT. The rearrangement joins TRBV7-2 to TRBJ1-5; D perhaps matches TRBD1 (6 bases). Trimming took off 5 bases at V and 2 bases at J, with 16 bases between the two ends. CDR1 is SGHTA, CDR2 FQGNSA, per germline. There are 16 residues in the CDR3. The entire variable domain, with the rest obtained from reference TRBV7-2 and TRBJ1-5, is as follows: GAGVSQSPSNKVTEKGKDVELRCDPISGHTALYWYRQSLGQGLEFLIYFQGNSAPDKSGLPSDRFSAERTGGSVSTLTIQRTQQEDSAVYLCASSALSGVGNQPQHFGDGTRLSIL.

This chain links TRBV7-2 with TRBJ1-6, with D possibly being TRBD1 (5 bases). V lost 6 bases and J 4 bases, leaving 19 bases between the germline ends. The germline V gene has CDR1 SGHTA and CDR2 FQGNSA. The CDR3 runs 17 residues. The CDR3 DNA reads TGTGCCAGCAGGGCGCTTGGGGGTTACACTTATAATTCACCCCTCCACTTT. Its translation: CASRALGGYTYNSPLHF.

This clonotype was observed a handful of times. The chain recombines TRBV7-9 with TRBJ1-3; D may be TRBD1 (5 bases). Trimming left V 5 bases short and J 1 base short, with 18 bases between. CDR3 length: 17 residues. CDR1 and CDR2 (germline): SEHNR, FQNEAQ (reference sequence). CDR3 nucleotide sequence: TGTGCCAGCAGCCTAGGGGCAAACACAATATCTGGAAACACCATATATTTT. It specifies CASSLGANTISGNTIYF.

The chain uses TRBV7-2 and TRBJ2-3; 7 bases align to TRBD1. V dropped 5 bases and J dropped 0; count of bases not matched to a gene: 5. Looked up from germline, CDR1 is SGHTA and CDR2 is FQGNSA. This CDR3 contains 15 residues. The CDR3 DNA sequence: TGTGCCAGCAGCGGACAGGCCTCTAGCACAGATACGCAGTATTTT. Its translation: CASSGQASSTDTQYF.